These 26 T cell receptor beta chains were all obtained from the same sample, sequenced in a study of blood T cell repertoires in COVID-19. Repertoires were generated with immunoSEQ multiplex PCR, while TCRdb's copy carries only in-frame clones and drops some. The sample shows tens of thousands of clones, 80% to 95% of them seen only once. Sequenced input: peripheral blood. These receptors all stem from a woman of 80 years or more with acute or convalescent COVID-19.

This sequence joins TRBV3-1 (or the pseudogene TRBV3-2) and TRBJ2-1; 10 positions match TRBD1. The CDR3 extends over 14 amino acids. Germline CDR1 LGHDT, CDR2 YNNKEL (reference sequence). J lost 7 bases, V lost 4 bases, and 4 bases had no gene match. CDR3 nucleotides: TGTGCCAGCAGCCGACAGGGGGCTTTTAATGAGCAGTTCTTC. As protein: CASSRQGAFNEQFF.

CDR3 bases: TGTGCCAGCAGCCAAGATTTCACCGGGACACGATTTGGCTACACCTTC. The encoded protein is CASSQDFTGTRFGYTF. J is TRBJ1-2 and V is TRBV14, with D perhaps TRBD1 (6 bases). CDR1 is SGHDN and CDR2 is FVKESK in the germline V gene. Trimming pared 0 bases from V and 7 bases from J, leaving 18 bases between. CDR3 length: 16 residues. Looking up the rest from reference TRBV14 and TRBJ1-2 gives the full variable domain: EAGVTQFPSHSVIEKGQTVTLRCDPISGHDNLYWYRRVMGKEIKFLLHFVKESKQDESGMPNNRFLAERTGGTYSTLKVQPAELEDSGVYFCASSQDFTGTRFGYTFGSGTRLTVV.

This sequence joins TRBV15 and TRBJ2-2; perhaps TRBD1 as D (6 bases). Germline V CDR1 and CDR2: LNHNV, YYDKDF (reference sequence). The CDR3 has 16 residues. Trimming pared 1 base from V and 4 bases from J, leaving 13 bases between. The CDR3 region has the DNA TGTGCCACCAGCAGAGTGCGTGCAGGGGCCACCGGGGAGCTGTTTTTT. This encodes CATSRVRAGATGELFF.

The chain carries TRBV15 and TRBJ2-1, with TRBD2 matching over 7 bases. The CDR3 has 14 amino acids. Losses at the gene ends were 1 base for V and 8 bases for J; bases not matched to a gene: 5. The V gene's germline CDR1 is LNHNV and CDR2 YYDKDF (reference sequence). The chain's CDR3 is CATSRGSGVDEQFF. The DNA for the CDR3 is TGTGCCACCAGCAGAGGGAGCGGGGTCGATGAGCAGTTCTTC.

The chain combines TRBV28 with TRBJ1-2; D remains ambiguous. The CDR3 has 14 amino acids. Germline values: CDR1 MDHEN, CDR2 SYDVKM. The germline V and J ends were trimmed by 7 bases and 5 bases, with 17 bases remaining between them. DNA of the CDR3: TGTGCCAGCACCACCTCACCCGGGGTATATGGCTACACCTTC. It translates to CASTTSPGVYGYTF.

CDR3 nucleotides: TGTGCCACCGAGACAGGGCTGCACACTGAAGCTTTCTTT. Its translation: CATETGLHTEAFF. The chain carries TRBV10-3 and TRBJ1-1; 7 bases are shared with TRBD1. There are 13 residues in the CDR3. V gave up 10 bases and J gave up 3 bases; unmatched junction bases: 8. Looked up from germline, CDR1 is ENHRY and CDR2 is SYGVKD.

The rearrangement links TRBV3-1 (or the pseudogene TRBV3-2) to TRBJ1-2; TRBD1 matches at 7 bases. The CDR3 is 13 amino acids. Unmatched junction bases numbered 5, after V lost 6 bases and J lost 4 bases. Germline assignment: CDR1 LGHDT and CDR2 YNNKEL (reference sequence). CDR3 in amino acids: CASSLDRAYGYTF. The CDR3 nucleotides are TGTGCCAGCAGTCTAGACAGGGCCTATGGCTACACCTTC.

This clone was detected only once. J is TRBJ1-6 and V is TRBV5-1, with D tentatively TRBD1 (5 bases). This CDR3 is 16 amino acids long. In germline, CDR1 is SGHRS, CDR2 YFSETQ. V was clipped by 0 bases and J by 8 bases, with 15 bases between them. CDR3 sequence (DNA): TGCGCCAGCAGCTTGGCCAATCGCGGGGGGGATTCACCCCTCCACTTT. Its protein product is CASSLANRGGDSPLHF. Full variable domain (remainder filled in from reference TRBV5-1 and TRBJ1-6): KAGVTQTPRYLIKTRGQQVTLSCSPISGHRSVSWYQQTPGQGLQFLFEYFSETQRNKGNFPGRFSGRQFSNSRSEMNVSTLELGDSALYLCASSLANRGGDSPLHFGNGTRLTVT.

The sample holds one count of this clone. J is TRBJ2-3 and V is TRBV5-1; D may be TRBD1 (6 bases). Trimming stripped 6 bases from V and 2 bases from J, with 16 bases between. The CDR3 consists of 15 residues. Germline V gene sequence: CDR1 SGHRS, CDR2 YFSETQ. CDR3 DNA sequence: TGCGCCAGCAACCGGGCAGGGGCCAACACAGATACGCAGTATTTT. Protein sequence: CASNRAGANTDTQYF.

V and J are TRBV7-3 and TRBJ2-3; TRBD1 matches at 11 bases. The CDR3 extends over 18 amino acids. J gave up 4 bases and V 0 bases, and 9 bases lay outside the gene matches. CDR1 and CDR2 (germline): SGHTA, FQGTGA. The CDR3 DNA sequence: TGTGCCAGCAGCTTAACGGTGGGGAGGACAGGGGGCGCAGATACGCAGTATTTT. Translating it yields CASSLTVGRTGGADTQYF.

The CDR3 nucleotides read TGTGCCAGCAGTTCTAGCGGGGGAGAGACCCAGTACTTC. It encodes CASSSSGGETQYF. The chain uses TRBV12-3 or TRBV12-4 and TRBJ2-5; 10 nucleotides match TRBD2. V shed 4 bases and J 4 bases; nucleotides not matched to a gene: 0. This CDR3 is built from 13 residues.

The chain recombines TRBV3-1 (or the pseudogene TRBV3-2) with TRBJ1-2; tentatively, D is TRBD1 (5 bases). Germline lookup yields CDR1 LGHDT and CDR2 YNNKEL (reference sequence). The CDR3 spans 13 residues. V was cut by 7 bases and J by 2 bases, with 11 bases left in between. For the CDR3, the DNA is TGTGCCAGCACCCTAGGGGTCAACTATGGCTACACCTTC. Translating it yields CASTLGVNYGYTF.

V is TRBV6-5 and J is TRBJ1-3; perhaps TRBD1 as D (5 bases). V dropped 5 bases and J dropped 1 base, with 9 bases sitting between them. CDR1 and CDR2 (germline): MNHEY, SVGAGI. The CDR3 runs 14 residues. DNA for the CDR3: TGTGCCAGCAGTCAAAGGGGATCTGGAAACACCATATATTTT. It translates to CASSQRGSGNTIYF.

The chain couples TRBV11-2 to TRBJ1-5; D ambiguous. The CDR3 totals 13 residues. Between the trimmed V and J ends, which lost 4 bases and 1 base, there was a span of 5 bases. CDR1 is SGHAT, CDR2 FQNNGV, per germline. In nucleotides, the CDR3 is TGTGCCAGCAGCTGGGCAAGCAATCAGCCCCAGCATTTT. This gives the protein CASSWASNQPQHF.

The V and J genes are TRBV7-2 and TRBJ2-3; D ambiguous. CDR1 and CDR2 (germline): SGHTA, FQGNSA. CDR3 length: 16 amino acids. V was shortened by 2 bases and J by 2 bases, with 14 bases between the two germline ends. The DNA of the CDR3 is TGTGCCAGCAGCTTATGGGCAGGAAGGTACACAGATACGCAGTATTTT. The encoded protein is CASSLWAGRYTDTQYF.

The rearrangement joins TRBV12-5 to TRBJ1-1; D might be TRBD1 (6 bases). This CDR3 has 13 residues. Germline CDR1 and CDR2: LGHNT and FRNRAP. The V end was cut by 5 bases, the J end by 4 bases, with 11 bases between. This CDR3 reads CASGVQGGTEAFF. The DNA for the CDR3 is TGTGCTAGTGGTGTACAAGGGGGCACTGAAGCTTTCTTT.

This clone was seen a handful of times. This sequence joins TRBV25-1 and TRBJ1-6, with 9 bases matching TRBD1. J was trimmed by 10 bases and V by 3 bases; bases with no gene match: 10. The CDR3 length is 16 residues. Germline CDR1 MGHDK, CDR2 SYGVNS. The DNA of the CDR3 is TGTGCCAGCAGTGAGTACAGGGGGCTTTCAGAATCACCCCTCCACTTT. Translation: CASSEYRGLSESPLHF.

The V gene is TRBV7-2, the J gene TRBJ1-2; tentative D call: TRBD1 (5 bases). Germline V CDR1 and CDR2: SGHTA, FQGNSA. V shed 1 base and J shed 5 bases, with 14 bases lying between them. The CDR3 is 15 residues long. Written as DNA, the CDR3 is TGTGCCAGCAGCTTAGTGTCTGGGGCTCAATATGGCTACACCTTC. Protein sequence: CASSLVSGAQYGYTF.

The rearrangement links TRBV18 to TRBJ1-1, with D possibly matching TRBD1 (5 bases). The CDR3 is made up of 13 amino acids. Trimming shortened V by 3 bases and J by 5 bases, and 10 bases separated the two germline ends. Germline CDR1 and CDR2: KGHSH and LQKENI. The CDR3 bases are TGTGCCAGCTCACCGGACACTTGGACTGAAGCTTTCTTT. The encoded protein is CASSPDTWTEAFF.

The CDR3 region is CASSLPRSGANVLTF. The CDR3 region has the DNA TGTGCCAGCAGTCTCCCTCGGTCTGGGGCCAACGTCCTGACTTTC. The chain joins TRBV6-2 or TRBV6-3 to TRBJ2-6; D unclear. The CDR3 covers 15 residues. CDR1 and CDR2 (germline): MNHEY, SVGEGT. V lost 5 bases to trimming and J lost 1 base, with 9 bases between them.

The rearrangement joins TRBV20-1 to TRBJ2-5, with 8 bases matching TRBD2. V was pared by 5 bases and J by 5 bases, with 1 base of the junction left unmatched. This CDR3 has 11 residues. From germline, CDR1 is DFQATT and CDR2 SNEGSKA (reference sequence). CDR3 coding DNA: TGCAGTGCTCCGGGGGGGGAGACCCAGTACTTC. Protein product: CSAPGGETQYF.

This clone was found a few times. This chain joins TRBV6-5 and TRBJ2-7, with D possibly matching TRBD2 (7 bases). Trimming cost V 5 bases and J 7 bases, with 15 bases left between them. This CDR3 has 13 amino acids. Germline V CDR1 and CDR2: MNHEY, SVGAGI. The CDR3 here is CASSPTGRGEQYF. The CDR3 DNA is TGTGCCAGCAGTCCTACAGGGAGGGGAGAGCAGTACTTC.

The genes are TRBV2 and TRBJ1-2, with TRBD1 identical over 8 bases. V gave up 4 bases and J gave up 4 bases; unmatched junction bases: 11. This CDR3 region has 16 residues. The germline CDR1 and CDR2 sequences are SNHLY and FYNNEI. CDR3 residues: CASSGRLTGGGYGYTF. The CDR3 DNA is TGTGCCAGCAGTGGCCGGTTAACAGGGGGAGGCTATGGCTACACCTTC.

This chain connects TRBV7-9 to TRBJ1-4; the match to TRBD1 covers 9 bases. CDR1 and CDR2 from the germline V gene are SEHNR and FQNEAQ (reference sequence). J was trimmed by 7 bases and V by 5 bases; bases with no gene match: 5. The CDR3 is made up of 14 amino acids. The CDR3: CASSQQGAGEKLFF. Here the CDR3 DNA reads TGTGCCAGCAGCCAACAGGGGGCGGGTGAAAAACTGTTTTTT.

The chain uses TRBV5-1 and TRBJ2-5; TRBD2 matches 10 bases. This CDR3 is 16 amino acids long. The germline V gene has CDR1 SGHRS and CDR2 YFSETQ. V dropped 0 bases and J dropped 3; count of bases not matched to a gene: 5. In nucleotides, the CDR3 is TGCGCCAGCAGCTTGGGGTTAGCGGGGGGCGAAGAGACCCAGTACTTC. It is translated as CASSLGLAGGEETQYF.

V is TRBV6-2 or TRBV6-3 and J is TRBJ2-4; 7 positions agree with TRBD1. Germline V gene lookup returns CDR1 MNHEY and CDR2 SVGEGT. J lost 8 bases, V lost 0 bases, and 10 bases had no gene match. This CDR3 region has 16 residues. This CDR3 is CASSYSSGQVGDIQYF. For the CDR3, the DNA is TGTGCCAGCAGTTACTCGTCCGGACAGGTGGGAGACATTCAGTACTTC.